This T cell receptor (beta chain) was sequenced for a study of blood T cell repertoires in COVID-19. Measured with immunoSEQ multiplex PCR; TCRdb has only the in-frame clones, and not every one. The data contain about 160,000 clones, 85% to 95% of them singletons. Germline V CDR1 and CDR2: SGHDT, YYEEEE. CDR3 size: 17 residues. Losses at the gene ends were 2 bases for V and 2 bases for J; bases not matched to a gene: 2. This sequence joins TRBV5-6 and TRBJ2-2; the match to TRBD2 covers 14 bases. This receptor was taken from a woman aged 45-65 years with acute or convalescent COVID-19. Sequenced sample: peripheral blood. CDR3 protein: CASSLGLAGGNTGELFF. The CDR3 coding sequence is TGTGCCAGCAGCTTAGGACTAGCGGGGGGCAACACCGGGGAGCTGTTTTTT.